This T cell receptor (beta chain) was obtained from a study of T cells in narcolepsy. Germline assignment: CDR1 ENHRY and CDR2 SYGVKD. V was clipped by 9 bases and J by 5 bases, with 13 bases between them. The CDR3 consists of 12 residues. Profiling relied on immunoSEQ multiplex PCR, and the TCRdb table lists in-frame clones only, not all of them. Altogether under 35,000 clones are present, roughly 88% being singletons, with the ten largest covering approximately 1.2%. Of note for this clone: What it binds is unknown.

Study-level findings and limits: Blood of same and different patients, but not healthy controls, reportedly held recurring autoreactive clonotypes.

What was sequenced was CD45RA- memory CD4+ T cells from PBMCs. The clonotype was recovered from a human donor with narcolepsy. V is TRBV10-3 and J is TRBJ1-1; no reliable D call. Here the CDR3 reads CAITGEGTEAFF. CDR3 bases: TGTGCCATTACCGGGGAAGGGACTGAAGCTTTCTTT.